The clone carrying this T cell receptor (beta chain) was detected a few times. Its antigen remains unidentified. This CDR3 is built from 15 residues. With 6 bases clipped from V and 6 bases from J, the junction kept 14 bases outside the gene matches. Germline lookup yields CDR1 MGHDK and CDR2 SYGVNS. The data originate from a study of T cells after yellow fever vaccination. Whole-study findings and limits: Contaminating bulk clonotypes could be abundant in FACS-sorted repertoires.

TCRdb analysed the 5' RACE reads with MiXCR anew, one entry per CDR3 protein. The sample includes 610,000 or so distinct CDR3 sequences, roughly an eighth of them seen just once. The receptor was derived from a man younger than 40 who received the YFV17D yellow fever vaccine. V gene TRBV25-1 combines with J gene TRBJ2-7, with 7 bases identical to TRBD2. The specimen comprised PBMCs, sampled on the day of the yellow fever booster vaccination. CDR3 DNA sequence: TGTGCCAGCAGCCCCGGGGGGACTGGGACCCTCGAGCAGTACTTC. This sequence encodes CASSPGGTGTLEQYF.